One and the same sample provided the 21 T cell receptor beta chains below, sequenced in a study of response to subunit inactivated influenza vaccine. A single record per CDR3 protein comes from TCRdb applying MiXCR to the RT-PCR reads. The data contain fewer than 550,000 distinct CDR3 sequences, roughly 27% of them seen just once; the ten biggest clones take up 1.5% to 2%. This specimen was CD4+ T cells sorted from PBMCs, taken 4 to 6 days after vaccination. These receptors originate from a man over 45 who received an inactivated influenza vaccine.

The table lists this clonotype with many counts. V gene TRBV7-6 combines with J gene TRBJ2-1; TRBD2 matches 9 bases. CDR3 length: 19 amino acids. J gave up 1 base and V 5 bases, and 15 bases lay outside the gene matches. Germline CDR1 SGHVS, CDR2 FNYEAQ. The CDR3 spells CASSPSLGGGASSYNEQFF. CDR3 DNA: TGTGCCAGCAGCCCGAGCCTTGGCGGGGGGGCCAGTTCCTACAATGAGCAGTTCTTC.

This clonotype has just a few counts. The chain recombines TRBV20-1 with TRBJ2-7; 10 nucleotides match TRBD1. Germline CDR1 is DFQATT and CDR2 is SNEGSKA (reference sequence). The V segment lost 6 bases and the J segment 4 bases; nucleotides outside the gene matches: 6. The CDR3 has 13 residues. The DNA for the CDR3 is TGCAGTGCGTCGGACAGGGGGGATTACGAGCAGTACTTC. Amino acid sequence: CSASDRGDYEQYF.

The sample holds a few counts of this clonotype. This chain joins TRBV5-1 and TRBJ2-5; D is uncertain. The germline gives CDR1 SGHRS, CDR2 YFSETQ. The germline V and J ends were trimmed by 0 bases and 5 bases, with 11 bases remaining between them. There are 14 residues in the CDR3. Here the CDR3 reads CASSLGATWETQYF. Written as DNA, the CDR3 is TGCGCCAGCAGCTTGGGGGCGACTTGGGAGACCCAGTACTTC.

V and J are TRBV6-5 and TRBJ1-6; D is unclear. CDR1 and CDR2 from the germline V gene are MNHEY and SVGAGI. The CDR3 extends over 15 amino acids. V was trimmed by 2 bases and J by 0 bases, leaving 5 bases between them. The CDR3: CASSYESSYNSPLHF. The CDR3 nucleotides are TGTGCCAGCAGTTACGAGAGCTCCTATAATTCACCCCTCCACTTT.

This rearrangement joins TRBV7-2 to TRBJ2-5, with 7 bases that match TRBD2. Per the germline V gene, CDR1 is SGHTA and CDR2 is FQGNSA. CDR3 length: 14 residues. Trimming took 3 bases from V and 5 from J; bases not matched to a gene: 6. In DNA form, the CDR3 reads TGTGCCAGCAGCTTCCGCGGGAGCTGGGAGACCCAGTACTTC. It codes for CASSFRGSWETQYF.

The V and J genes are TRBV7-2 and TRBJ2-6; no clear D gene. Trimming took off 0 bases at V and 0 bases at J, with 9 bases between the two ends. The CDR3 consists of 17 residues. The V gene's germline CDR1 is SGHTA and CDR2 FQGNSA. The CDR3: CASSLAVASSGANVLTF. CDR3 sequence (DNA): TGTGCCAGCAGCTTAGCGGTCGCTTCCTCTGGGGCCAACGTCCTGACTTTC.

The chain has TRBV9 and TRBJ2-5, with TRBD1 identical over 7 bases. The CDR3 consists of 13 residues. Germline CDR1 SGDLS, CDR2 YYNGEE. The trim removed 3 bases at V and 7 bases at J, leaving 6 bases unmatched. The CDR3 loop is CASSGQGSGTQYF. The DNA for the CDR3 is TGTGCCAGCAGCGGACAGGGATCTGGGACCCAGTACTTC. The variable domain in full, with the rest retrieved from reference TRBV9 and TRBJ2-5, is DSGVTQTPKHLITATGQRVTLRCSPRSGDLSVYWYQQSLDQGLQFLIQYYNGEERAKGNILERFSAQQFPDLHSELNLSSLELGDSALYFCASSGQGSGTQYFGPGTRLLVL.

The chain is built from TRBV7-9 and TRBJ2-1; weak D call: TRBD2 (6 bases). The germline CDR1 and CDR2 sequences are SEHNR and FQNEAQ (reference sequence). There are 17 residues in the CDR3. V gave up 8 bases and J gave up 0 bases, with 20 bases separating them. CDR3 sequence (DNA): TGTGCCAGCGTAGCGGTCGTCGGGCGAAGCTCCTACAATGAGCAGTTCTTC. Its protein product is CASVAVVGRSSYNEQFF.

V gene TRBV24-1 combines with J gene TRBJ2-7; TRBD1 matches at 11 bases. V was clipped by 3 bases and J by 6 bases; unmatched bases: 6. Germline V gives CDR1 KGHDR, CDR2 SFDVKD. The CDR3 loop spans 15 amino acids. Here the CDR3 DNA reads TGTGCCACCAGTGATCCCGGGACAGGGGGTTCCGAGCAGTACTTC. Amino acids: CATSDPGTGGSEQYF.

A note on this clonotype: Compared with germline, one end of the junction differs, possibly owing to a read error. The chain uses TRBV4-3 and TRBJ2-6, with a tentative D call TRBD2 (7 bases). The CDR3 sequence is 18 residues long. The germline gives CDR1 LGHNA, CDR2 YSLEER. CDR3 coding DNA: TGCGCCAGCAGCAAAGAGGGGGGGATACGGTCTGGGGCCAACGTCCTGACTTTC. Translating gives CASSKEGGIRSGANVLTF.

The chain couples TRBV12-3 or TRBV12-4 to TRBJ1-5, with D tentatively TRBD1 (5 bases). Trimming shortened V by 4 bases and J by 1 base, and 11 bases separated the two germline ends. The CDR3 spans 15 residues. CDR3 protein: CASSSSGGSNQPQHF. For the CDR3, the DNA is TGTGCCAGCAGTTCCTCTGGGGGGAGCAATCAGCCCCAGCATTTT.

This clonotype was counted between two and nine times. The chain employs TRBV2 and TRBJ1-1, with 12 bases aligning to TRBD1. Trimming removed 5 bases from V and 1 base from J; junction bases left unmatched: 5. The germline gives CDR1 SNHLY, CDR2 FYNNEI. The CDR3 sequence is 16 residues long. Here the CDR3 reads CASSFPGQGANTEAFF. The CDR3 DNA sequence: TGTGCCAGCAGTTTCCCGGGACAGGGGGCGAACACTGAAGCTTTCTTT.

V usage is TRBV18 and J usage is TRBJ1-6, with 11 bases fitting TRBD1. The CDR3 runs to 16 residues. Germline V gene data show CDR1 as KGHSH and CDR2 as LQKENI. J gave up 7 bases and V 4 bases, and 6 bases lay outside the gene matches. For the CDR3, the DNA is TGTGCCAGCTCACTCGGGACAGGGGGGTCGAATTCACCCCTCCACTTT. It encodes CASSLGTGGSNSPLHF.

The genes are TRBV29-1 and TRBJ1-1; D unclear. The CDR3 is 12 residues long. CDR1 SQVTM and CDR2 ANQGSEA come from the germline V gene. V dropped 8 bases and J dropped 2 bases, with 12 bases sitting between them. CDR3 bases: TGCAGCACGAACAGCTACAACACTGAAGCTTTCTTT. Protein product: CSTNSYNTEAFF. Full variable domain (rest looked up from reference TRBV29-1 and TRBJ1-1): SAVISQKPSRDICQRGTSLTIQCQVDSQVTMMFWYRQQPGQSLTLIATANQGSEATYESGFVIDKFPISRPNLTFSTLTVSNMSPEDSSIYLCSTNSYNTEAFFGQGTRLTVV.

The V and J genes are TRBV4-3 and TRBJ2-3; no firm D call. The CDR3 spans 15 residues. The V end was cut by 0 bases, the J end by 2 bases, with 9 bases between. Germline V gene lookup returns CDR1 LGHNA and CDR2 YSLEER. CDR3 loop: CASSQELRYTDTQYF. Written as DNA, the CDR3 is TGCGCCAGCAGCCAAGAGCTGCGGTACACAGATACGCAGTATTTT.

The chain employs TRBV4-2 and TRBJ1-1; D might be TRBD1 (5 bases). Trimming shortened V by 3 bases and J by 0 bases, and 11 bases separated the two germline ends. Germline V gene sequence: CDR1 LGHNA, CDR2 YNFKEQ. The CDR3 consists of 15 residues. The CDR3 DNA reads TGTGCCAGCAGCCAGACAGCGGGGATGAACACTGAAGCTTTCTTT. As protein: CASSQTAGMNTEAFF.

The chain employs TRBV7-9 and TRBJ1-4; D remains ambiguous. The CDR3 is 13 amino acids. Trimming removed 5 bases at V and 8 bases at J, with 12 bases between. Germline CDR1 and CDR2: SEHNR and FQNEAQ (reference sequence). CDR3 sequence: CASSPRGDEKLFF. As DNA, the CDR3 is TGTGCCAGCAGCCCTCGGGGTGACGAAAAACTGTTTTTT. Together with reference TRBV7-9 and TRBJ1-4, the CDR3 gives the full variable domain: DTGVSQNPRHKITKRGQNVTFRCDPISEHNRLYWYRQTLGQGPEFLTYFQNEAQLEKSRLLSDRFSAERPKGSFSTLEIQRTEQGDSAMYLCASSPRGDEKLFFGSGTQLSVL.

This clonotype was found a few times. The CDR3 here is CASSRRTGGGGYTF. The CDR3 DNA is TGTGCCAGCAGTCGTAGGACAGGGGGCGGTGGCTACACCTTC. V is TRBV12-3 or TRBV12-4 and J is TRBJ1-2; TRBD1 agrees at 11 bases. The CDR3 runs 14 residues. The V and J ends lost 5 bases and 7 bases, in that order; junction bases with no gene match: 6.

This clonotype was seen more than once but under ten times. The chain uses TRBV5-1 and TRBJ1-2, with 8 bases aligning to TRBD1. The CDR3 is 15 residues long. CDR1 and CDR2 (germline): SGHRS, YFSETQ. With 1 base clipped from V and 8 bases from J, the junction kept 10 bases outside the gene matches. The CDR3 bases are TGCGCCAGCAGCTTGTCCCCAGGGGGCCTAGAGGGCTACACCTTC. As protein: CASSLSPGGLEGYTF.

This clonotype came up many times. The rearrangement joins TRBV7-7 to TRBJ2-2, with TRBD1 identical over 11 bases. V lost 3 bases to trimming and J lost 4 bases; unmatched junction nucleotides: 1. This CDR3 has 15 residues. Germline assignment: CDR1 SSHAT and CDR2 FNYEAQ (reference sequence). The CDR3: CASSLGQGGTGELFF. CDR3 nucleotide sequence: TGTGCCAGCAGCTTGGGACAGGGGGGCACCGGGGAGCTGTTTTTT.

The CDR3 loop is CSARDLPSSYNEQFF. For the CDR3, the DNA is TGCAGTGCTAGAGATCTGCCAAGCTCCTACAATGAGCAGTTCTTC. The chain is built from TRBV20-1 and TRBJ2-1; no reliable D call. V lost 0 bases to trimming and J lost 0 bases, with 9 bases between them. In germline, CDR1 is DFQATT, CDR2 SNEGSKA (reference sequence). The CDR3 spans 15 residues.